This TCR beta chain came from a study of shared clonotypes between healthy human individuals. The method was immunoSEQ multiplex PCR; TCRdb's version includes in-frame clones alone and lacks a portion of them. Here the sample spans 2 million to 2.5 million clones, approximately 94% being singletons. V dropped 0 bases and J dropped 7 bases, with 15 bases sitting between them. This CDR3 region has 16 residues. Germline assignment: CDR1 MGHRA and CDR2 YSYEKL. The receptor's source is a man between 18 and 29 years old in good health. This chain uses TRBV4-1 with TRBJ2-2; unclear D gene. The sample taken for sequencing was naive CD4+ T cells sorted from blood. Subset meaning: CD45RA+ positively selected. As DNA, the CDR3 is TGCGCCAGCAGCCAAGAATCTACCCTGGCGGTCGGGGAGCTGTTTTTT. Translating it yields CASSQESTLAVGELFF.